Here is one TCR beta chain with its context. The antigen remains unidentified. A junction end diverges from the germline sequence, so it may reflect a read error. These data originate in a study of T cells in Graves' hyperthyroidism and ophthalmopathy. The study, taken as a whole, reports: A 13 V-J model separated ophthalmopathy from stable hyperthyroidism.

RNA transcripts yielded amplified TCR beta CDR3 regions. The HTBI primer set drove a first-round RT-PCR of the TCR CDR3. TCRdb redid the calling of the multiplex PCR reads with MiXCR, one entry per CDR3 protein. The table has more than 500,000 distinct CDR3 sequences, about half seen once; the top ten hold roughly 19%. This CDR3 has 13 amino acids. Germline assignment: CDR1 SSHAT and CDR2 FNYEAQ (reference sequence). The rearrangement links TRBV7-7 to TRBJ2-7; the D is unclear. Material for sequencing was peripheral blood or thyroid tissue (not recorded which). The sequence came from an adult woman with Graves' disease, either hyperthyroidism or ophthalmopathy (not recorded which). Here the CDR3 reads CASSSTSSGEQYF. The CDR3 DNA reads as TGTGCTAGCAGCTCCACCTCCTCGGGCGAGCAGTACTTC.